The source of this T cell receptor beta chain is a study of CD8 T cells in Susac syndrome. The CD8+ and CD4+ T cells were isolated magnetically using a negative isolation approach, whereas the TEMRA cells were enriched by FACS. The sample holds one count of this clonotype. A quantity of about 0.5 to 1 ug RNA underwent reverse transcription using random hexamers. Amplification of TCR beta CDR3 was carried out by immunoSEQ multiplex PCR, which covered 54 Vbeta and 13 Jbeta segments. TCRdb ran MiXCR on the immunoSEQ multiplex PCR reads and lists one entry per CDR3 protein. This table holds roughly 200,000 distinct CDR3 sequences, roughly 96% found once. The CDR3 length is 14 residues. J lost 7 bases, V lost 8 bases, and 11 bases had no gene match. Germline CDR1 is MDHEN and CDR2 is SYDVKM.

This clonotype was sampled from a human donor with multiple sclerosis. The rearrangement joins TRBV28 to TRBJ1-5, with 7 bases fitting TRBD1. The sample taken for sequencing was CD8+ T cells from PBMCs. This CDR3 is CASAVLQGNQPQHF. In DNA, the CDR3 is TGTGCCAGCGCCGTTTTACAGGGGAACCAGCCCCAGCATTTT.